Listed here are 10 T cell receptor beta chains from one sample, sequenced in a study of metastatic and nonmetastatic thyroid tumors. TCRdb re-analyzed the PCR reads using MiXCR. The sample lists tens of thousands of clones, 10% to 12% occurring once. Before thyroid surgery, none of the patients had received any treatment. The specimen sequenced was blood. The origin of the receptors is a female donor with papillary thyroid cancer or a benign thyroid nodule (not recorded which). Some clones in this sample may be carry-over from other donors' samples.

This clone came up many times. This may stem from a read error, because a much larger clone lies one nucleotide away. The rearrangement links TRBV5-4 to TRBJ2-7, with 8 bases fitting TRBD2. The CDR3 is 16 amino acids. J gave up 1 base and V 2 bases, and 8 bases lay outside the gene matches. The V gene's germline CDR1 is SGHNT and CDR2 YYREEE (reference sequence). The CDR3 DNA reads as TGTGCCAGCAGCTTCGAGTCCGGGACTAGTTCCTACGAGCAGTACTTC. This translates into CASSFESGTSSYEQYF.

This clone was seen many times. Distinct nucleotide sequences in the sample also encode this CDR3. This chain connects TRBV10-1 to TRBJ2-1; a possible D gene is TRBD2 (7 bases). CDR3 length: 15 amino acids. Germline V gene lookup returns CDR1 WNHNN and CDR2 SYGVQD (reference sequence). Trimming cost V 3 bases and J 1 base, with 10 bases left between them. CDR3 amino acids: CASSEGRGSYNEQFF. CDR3 nucleotide sequence: TGCGCCAGCAGTGAAGGGAGGGGGTCCTACAATGAGCAGTTCTTC.

In this sample, this clone turned up a few times. This may stem from a read error, because a much larger clone lies one nucleotide away. V gene TRBV7-6 combines with J gene TRBJ2-7; 11 bases fit TRBD2. The germline V gene has CDR1 SGHVS and CDR2 FNYEAQ. This CDR3 has 14 residues. CDR3 sequence: CATSRLAGSYEVYF. The CDR3 DNA reads TGTGCGACGTCCAGACTAGCGGGGTCCTACGAAGTGTACTTC.

This clone was seen many times. The V and J genes are TRBV5-1 and TRBJ2-3; TRBD2 matches at 11 bases. This CDR3 spans 18 amino acids. The germline V gene has CDR1 SGHRS and CDR2 YFSETQ. V lost 3 bases and J lost 0; bases outside the gene matches: 9. Here the CDR3 reads CASSSAGLAELSTDTQYF. DNA for the CDR3: TGCGCCAGCAGCTCGGCGGGACTAGCGGAACTTAGCACAGATACGCAGTATTTT.

V usage is TRBV11-3 and J usage is TRBJ1-5; D unresolved. The V gene lost 5 bases and the J gene lost 15 bases, with 17 bases spanning the gap. CDR3 length: 12 amino acids. Germline CDR1 reads SGHNT; CDR2 reads YENEEA. CDR3 sequence (DNA): TGTGCCAGCAGCACCTCCTCCGTAGACCCGCATTTT. This sequence encodes CASSTSSVDPHF. The full variable domain, rest sourced from reference TRBV11-3 and TRBJ1-5, is EAGVVQSPRYKIIEKKQPVAFWCNPISGHNTLYWYLQNLGQGPELLIRYENEEAVDDSQLPKDRFSAERLKGVDSTLKIQPAELGDSAVYLCASSTSSVDPHFGDGTRLSIL.

This clone has a count of ten or more. V is TRBV15 and J is TRBJ1-1; TRBD1 is a possible D gene (5 bases). Trimming removed 1 base from V and 4 bases from J, with 10 bases in between. The V gene's germline CDR1 is LNHNV and CDR2 YYDKDF (reference sequence). The CDR3 totals 14 residues. The CDR3 DNA sequence: TGTGCCACCAGCAGAGGGGGGGTGGTCACTGAAGCTTTCTTT. Protein sequence: CATSRGGVVTEAFF.

This clone was counted many times. This may come from a read error, since a much larger clone is one base off. Within the sample, other DNA sequences also encode this same CDR3. The chain employs TRBV4-3 and TRBJ2-2; a possible D gene is TRBD2 (6 bases). The CDR3 loop spans 16 amino acids. Germline CDR1 LGHNA, CDR2 YSLEER. The CDR3 spells CASSQDGGANTGELFF. The CDR3, as DNA: TGCGCCAGCAGCCAAGACGGAGGGGCGAACACCGGGGAGCTGTTCTTT.

This clone came up many times. The rearrangement joins TRBV5-1 to TRBJ1-1; D not certain. CDR1 and CDR2 from the germline V gene are SGHRS and YFSETQ. This CDR3 has 13 residues. The V end lost 4 bases, the J end lost 3 bases, and 10 bases lay between the germline ends. The CDR3 reads CASSRDEDTEAFF. The CDR3 nucleotides are TGCGCCAGCAGCCGCGATGAGGACACTGAAGCTTTCTTT. Filled out from reference TRBV5-1 and TRBJ1-1, the complete variable domain reads KAGVTQTPRYLIKTRGQQVTLSCSPISGHRSVSWYQQTPGQGLQFLFEYFSETQRNKGNFPGRFSGRQFSNSRSEMNVSTLELGDSALYLCASSRDEDTEAFFGQGTRLTVV.

This clone has at least ten counts. The chain is built from TRBV4-2 and TRBJ2-1; the D gene is possibly TRBD2 (5 bases). Germline loops: CDR1 LGHNA, CDR2 YNFKEQ. V lost 0 bases and J 4 bases, leaving 7 bases between the germline ends. This CDR3 has 14 residues. The CDR3, as DNA: TGTGCCAGCAGCCAAGAAGGAGGTTACAATGAGCAGTTCTTC. Translated: CASSQEGGYNEQFF.

This clone was observed many times. In the same sample, other DNA sequences code for this CDR3. This chain links TRBV10-3 with TRBJ2-3; D not resolved. Germline V gene lookup returns CDR1 ENHRY and CDR2 SYGVKD. Trimming removed 10 bases at V and 4 bases at J, with 15 bases between. The CDR3 length is 13 residues. The CDR3 region is CATMGYGADTQYF. The CDR3 DNA follows: TGTGCCACCATGGGTTATGGGGCAGATACGCAGTATTTT.